This paragraph reports one TCR beta chain. These data originate in a study of blood T cell repertoires in COVID-19. CDR3 length equals 16 residues. The germline V gene encodes CDR1 LGHDT and CDR2 YNNKEL (reference sequence). Trimming at V came to 6 bases and at J to 1 base, leaving 7 bases not matched to a gene. The authors' processing: Reference gene primers were amplified, and this amplification served to estimate nucleated cell counts. Only in-frame clones appear in the TCRdb table, and some are missing; sequencing was by immunoSEQ multiplex PCR. The V and J calls and clone size come from that table; D and trimming were worked out from the DNA. The top ten clones hold approximately 12% of a sample with around 480,000 clones, about 91% of them seen once.

The V call is TRBV3-1 (or the pseudogene TRBV3-2), the J call TRBJ1-1; TRBD1 matches 11 bases. Sequenced: peripheral blood. This TCR came from a woman between 50 and 59 years old with COVID-19, enrolled during active disease. CDR3 sequence: CASSPGQGAWNTEAFF. DNA for the CDR3: TGTGCCAGCAGTCCCGGACAGGGGGCCTGGAACACTGAAGCTTTCTTT.